The T cell receptor (beta chain) under discussion was sequenced for a study of T cells of healthy individuals. TCRdb re-called the 5' RACE reads through MiXCR, storing one row per CDR3 protein. This table has fewer than 75,000 distinct CDR3 sequences, 15% to 20% appearing once. This clonotype appeared a few times. Germline CDR1 and CDR2: SNHLY and FYNNEI. V lost 5 bases to trimming and J lost 4 bases; unmatched junction nucleotides: 8. This CDR3 has 15 residues. This sequence joins TRBV2 and TRBJ1-5; 7 bases are a match to TRBD1. The clonotype was recovered from a human donor in good health. The CDR3 loop is CASSPGQNRNQPQHF. The CDR3, as DNA: TGTGCCAGCAGTCCGGGACAGAACAGAAATCAGCCCCAGCATTTT.